This TCR beta chain was identified in a study of OX40 agonist ivuxolimab in advanced cancers. Broader study findings: In a subset of nonresponders, normalized T-cell clonal expansion was also low.

Generated by immunoSEQ multiplex PCR, the TCRdb table keeps only in-frame clones and is missing some. There are about 110,000 clones in the sample; over 85% occur only once, and less than 0.35% lies in the top ten. CDR3 length: 11 amino acids. Germline CDR1 MNHEY, CDR2 SVGAGI. Trimming removed 4 bases from V and 3 bases from J, with 3 bases in between. The count of this clone is one. Its antigen remains unidentified. The clonotype originates from an adult with an advanced solid tumor such as melanoma, head and neck, liver or kidney cancer. This chain uses TRBV6-5 with TRBJ2-5; D not certain. This specimen was CD4+ or CD8+ T cells sorted from blood, taken in a trial of the OX40 agonist ivuxolimab. The CDR3 DNA is TGTGCCAGCAGTTCGGAAGAGACCCAGTACTTC. Amino acids: CASSSEETQYF.